A single T cell receptor (beta chain) is shown here with its context. Its antigen is unidentified. The data stem from a study of cytomegalovirus exposure and HLA in healthy donors. Germline-derived CDR1 and CDR2 are LNHDA and SQIVND (reference sequence). The CDR3 contains 16 residues. J lost 1 base, V lost 3 bases, and 5 bases had no gene match. Study results and caveats: It was confirmed in vitro that three of the CMV-associated chains were specific for CMV antigens. For cytomegalovirus status, the classifier reportedly gave diagnoses with high specificity and sensitivity. The listing of approximately 160 TCR beta chains classed them as cytomegalovirus-associated.

Libraries were prepared by immunoSEQ multiplex PCR; TCRdb keeps only in-frame clonotypes and omits some of them. The sample contains tens of thousands of clones, roughly 93% of which appear only once. Separation from the roughly 670-subject first cohort characterized the 120-subject validation cohort, to which the donors belonged. The chain combines TRBV19 with TRBJ2-2; 7 bases map to TRBD1. This TCR derives from a man between 18 and 35 years old in good health and CMV-seronegative. The sequenced material came from PBMCs. The CDR3 sequence: CASSMLTGKNTGELFF. The CDR3 bases are TGTGCCAGTAGTATGTTGACAGGGAAGAACACCGGGGAGCTGTTTTTT.